What follows are 10 T cell receptor beta chains derived from one specimen sequenced in a study of control samples from healthy donors and cancer patients (dated by TCRdb to about 2020). Library method: the immunoSEQ multiplex PCR assay. TCRdb carries this immuneACCESS record with in-frame sequences only. Its versions omit some clonotypes, under half of them owing to an unresolved V gene in the studies checked, with the rest unexplained. This sample comprises 100,000 to 150,000 clones, roughly nine tenths of them detected only once. The ten largest account for approximately 7.8% of the sample. Sequencing was carried out using blood. The receptor source for this set is a woman aged 18-30 years in good health.

The V call is TRBV3-1 (or the pseudogene TRBV3-2), the J call TRBJ1-2, with 7 bases aligning to TRBD1. The V and J ends lost 1 base and 5 bases, in that order; junction bases with no gene match: 7. Germline V gene sequence: CDR1 LGHDT, CDR2 YNNKEL (reference sequence). The CDR3 runs to 15 residues. The CDR3 DNA reads as TGTGCCAGCAGCCAAGGACAGGGTGAGATTTATGGCTACACCTTC. Its protein is CASSQGQGEIYGYTF.

V and J are TRBV5-8 and TRBJ1-5, with TRBD1 identical over 7 bases. The J segment lost 4 bases and the V segment lost 0 bases, leaving 4 bases of the junction unmatched. Looked up from germline, CDR1 is SGHTS and CDR2 is YDEGEE. CDR3 size: 15 residues. CDR3 amino acids: CASSLGDRLNQPQHF. The CDR3 region has the DNA TGTGCCAGCAGCTTGGGGGACAGACTAAATCAGCCCCAGCATTTT.

The rearrangement joins TRBV5-1 to TRBJ2-1; D is perhaps TRBD2 (6 bases). The CDR3 consists of 16 residues. Germline assignment: CDR1 SGHRS and CDR2 YFSETQ. V lost 0 bases and J 0 bases, leaving 10 bases between the germline ends. The CDR3 sequence: CASSLVAGSSYNEQFF. DNA of the CDR3: TGCGCCAGCAGCTTGGTGGCGGGGAGCTCCTACAATGAGCAGTTCTTC.

The chain employs TRBV10-3 and TRBJ1-5; a weak D match, TRBD1 (5 bases). Between the trimmed V and J ends, which lost 6 bases and 1 base, there was a span of 7 bases. CDR1 is ENHRY, CDR2 SYGVKD, per germline. The CDR3 is 13 residues long. CDR3 amino acids: CAIRQESNQPQHF. Written as DNA, the CDR3 is TGTGCCATCAGACAGGAGAGCAATCAGCCCCAGCATTTT.

This clone has only one observation. This chain links TRBV5-8 with TRBJ1-4; 7 bases align to TRBD1. V lost 3 bases, J lost 6 bases, and 11 bases stayed unmatched. CDR1 SGHTS and CDR2 YDEGEE come from the germline V gene. The CDR3 runs to 16 residues. The CDR3 DNA follows: TGTGCCAGCAGCTACAATCGACAGGGAGACGATGAAAAACTGTTTTTT. It codes for CASSYNRQGDDEKLFF.

The CDR3 DNA reads as TGCGCCAGCAGCGGGGGCGGAGGCACAGATACGCAGTATTTT. Translating gives CASSGGGGTDTQYF. The genes are TRBV5-1 and TRBJ2-3; a weak D match, TRBD1 (6 bases). There are 14 residues in the CDR3. The germline V and J ends were trimmed by 4 bases and 1 base, with 10 bases remaining between them. CDR1 and CDR2 from the germline V gene are SGHRS and YFSETQ.

The chain joins TRBV5-6 to TRBJ1-1; TRBD1 aligns across 7 bases. The CDR3 runs 13 residues. Trimming removed 3 bases from V and 9 bases from J; junction bases left unmatched: 8. The germline gives CDR1 SGHDT, CDR2 YYEEEE. As DNA, the CDR3 is TGTGCCAGCAGCTGGGGACCGACAGGGCAAGCTTTCTTT. It translates to CASSWGPTGQAFF.

The chain employs TRBV2 and TRBJ2-2; 8 bases are shared with TRBD1. The germline gives CDR1 SNHLY, CDR2 FYNNEI. Trimming at V came to 5 bases and at J to 6 bases, leaving 11 bases not matched to a gene. This CDR3 is 16 amino acids long. The CDR3 spells CASSFQGALVAGELFF. CDR3 nucleotides: TGTGCCAGCAGTTTTCAGGGGGCACTGGTGGCCGGGGAGCTGTTTTTT.

The genes are TRBV28 and TRBJ1-5, with unresolved D. The length of the CDR3 is 15 residues. From germline, CDR1 is MDHEN and CDR2 SYDVKM. The ends were cut back, 2 bases at V and 3 bases at J, with 11 bases in the middle. CDR3 in amino acids: CASSLLNGANQPQHF. The CDR3 DNA follows: TGTGCCAGCAGTTTACTCAACGGAGCCAATCAGCCCCAGCATTTT.

CDR3 nucleotides: TGTGCCAGCAGTGAAGTTCAGCACACAGATACGCAGTATTTT. Translation gives CASSEVQHTDTQYF. The chain links TRBV6-1 to TRBJ2-3; no definite D call. V shed 1 base and J shed 2 bases, with 7 bases lying between them. The CDR3 consists of 14 residues. Germline assignment: CDR1 MNHNS and CDR2 SASEGT.